The rows below give T cell receptor beta chains drawn from one sample of a study of CD8+CD57+ T cells in acquired aplastic anemia. From the reads, TCRdb called clonotypes with MiXCR, one entry per CDR3 protein. The table lists about 130,000 distinct CDR3 sequences, 48% of them singletons, with 2% to 3% in the top ten. Specimen: sorted CD4+, CD8+, or CD8+CD57+ T cells (not recorded which) from PBMCs. The receptor set was obtained from a human donor in good health, serving as a control. The CDR3 runs from the conserved cysteine through the conserved F or W. Each record gives: V gene, D gene, J gene, clone size, CDR3 protein, CDR3 DNA. A D gene is named only where the DNA matches it firmly. Rows give clone size only sometimes, using once, few, many, or a class for an expanded clone.

>TRBV19|.|TRBJ2-7|.
CASGSKLAHYEQYF
TGTGCCAGTGGCAGCAAGCTGGCGCACTACGAGCAGTACTTC
>TRBV12-3/TRBV12-4|.|TRBJ2-5|many
CASSLSASARETQYF
TGTGCCAGCAGTTTAAGTGCTAGCGCGAGGGAGACCCAGTACTTC
>TRBV7-3|TRBD1|TRBJ2-1|few
CASSLRQGLNEQFF
TGTGCCAGCAGCTTAAGACAGGGGCTCAATGAGCAGTTCTTC
>TRBV24-1|.|TRBJ1-3|.
CATSDQGGNTIYF
TGTGCCACCAGTGATCAGGGTGGAAACACCATATATTTT
>TRBV5-6|TRBD1|TRBJ1-6|.
CASSLAGQVNSPLHF
TGTGCCAGCAGCTTAGCGGGACAGGTTAATTCACCCCTCCACTTT
>TRBV6-1|.|TRBJ2-7|many
CASSRQAAYEQYF
TGTGCCAGCAGTAGACAGGCCGCCTACGAGCAGTACTTC
>TRBV6-2/TRBV6-3|.|TRBJ2-7|.
CASSYPPTSEQYF
TGTGCCAGCAGTTACCCTCCGACCTCCGAGCAGTACTTC
>TRBV2|.|TRBJ1-1|.
CASSVRRSGAEAFF
TGTGCCAGCAGTGTAAGACGGTCAGGCGCTGAAGCTTTCTTT
>TRBV25-1|TRBD2|TRBJ2-1|.
CAGSEGTSGYNEQFF
TGTGCCGGCAGTGAAGGGACTAGCGGTTACAATGAGCAGTTCTTC
>TRBV10-1|.|TRBJ2-7|.
CASSPGATSYEQYF
TGCGCCAGCAGTCCGGGGGCAACCTCCTACGAGCAGTACTTC
>TRBV7-9|.|TRBJ2-2|many
CASSFSLASTGELFF
TGTGCCAGCAGCTTTAGTCTAGCCTCCACCGGGGAGCTGTTTTTT
>TRBV7-9|.|TRBJ1-4|many
CASSPRPDLERANEKLFF
TGTGCCAGCAGCCCCCGCCCGGACTTAGAAAGGGCTAATGAAAAACTGTTTTTT
>TRBV9|.|TRBJ1-1|.
CASSVGIEMNTEAFF
TGTGCCAGCAGCGTAGGCATAGAAATGAACACTGAAGCTTTCTTT
>TRBV2|.|TRBJ1-1|.
CASMKGMNTEAFF
TGTGCCAGCATGAAAGGGATGAACACTGAAGCTTTCTTT
>TRBV25-1|TRBD2|TRBJ2-5|.
CASSRFSGGAGQETQYF
TGTGCCAGCTCCCGTTTTAGCGGGGGGGCAGGGCAAGAGACCCAGTACTTC
>TRBV20-1|.|TRBJ2-1|.
CSARDGGRAYNEQFF
TGCAGTGCTAGAGATGGCGGCAGAGCATACAATGAGCAGTTCTTC
>TRBV3-1|.|TRBJ1-3|many
CASTERGKGKGNTIYF
TGTGCCAGCACCGAAAGAGGGAAGGGGAAAGGAAACACCATATATTTT
>TRBV7-3|TRBD2|TRBJ2-3|many
CASSPGGGLRTDTQYF
TGTGCCAGCAGCCCGGGGGGGGGTTTACGCACAGATACGCAGTATTTT
>TRBV20-1|TRBD2|TRBJ2-7|.
CSSSGTSGTPAAYEQYF
TGCAGTTCTAGTGGGACTAGCGGGACCCCAGCGGCATACGAGCAGTACTTC
>TRBV29-1|.|TRBJ1-1|.
CSVEGRGERAFF
TGCAGCGTTGAGGGACGGGGGGAGCGAGCTTTCTTT